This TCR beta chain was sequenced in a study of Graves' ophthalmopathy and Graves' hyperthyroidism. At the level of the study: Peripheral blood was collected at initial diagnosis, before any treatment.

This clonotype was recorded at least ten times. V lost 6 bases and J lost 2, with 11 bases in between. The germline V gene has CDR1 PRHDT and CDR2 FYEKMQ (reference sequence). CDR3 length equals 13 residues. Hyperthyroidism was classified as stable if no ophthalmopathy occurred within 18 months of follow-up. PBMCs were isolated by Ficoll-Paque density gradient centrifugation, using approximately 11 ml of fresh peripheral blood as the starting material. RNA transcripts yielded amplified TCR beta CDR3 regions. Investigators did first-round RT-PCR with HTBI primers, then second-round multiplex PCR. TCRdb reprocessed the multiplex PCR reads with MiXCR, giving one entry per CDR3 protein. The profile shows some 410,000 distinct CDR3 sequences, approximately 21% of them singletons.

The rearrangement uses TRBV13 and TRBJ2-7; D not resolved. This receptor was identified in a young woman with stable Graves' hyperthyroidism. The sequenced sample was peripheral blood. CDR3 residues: CASRSTVTYEQYF. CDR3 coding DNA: TGTGCCAGCAGGTCAACAGTAACCTACGAGCAGTACTTC.